This is a list of T cell receptor beta chains from one sample in a study of blood T cell repertoires in COVID-19. The repertoire was sequenced with immunoSEQ multiplex PCR; TCRdb's copy has only in-frame clones and lacks some. The data contain 45,000 to 55,000 clones, about 85% of them singletons. Material: peripheral blood. The source is a man aged 45 to 65 with acute or convalescent COVID-19. Both conserved end residues are part of each CDR3. The D gene is left open where the match is weak. Not all rows give a size; the values are once, few, many and, for expanded clones, a class.

d_gene	v_gene	j_gene	abundance	CDR3nt	CDR3aa
TRBD1	TRBV5-1	TRBJ2-7	NA	TGCGCCAGCAGCTTACCCGGGACAGGGGTCGGAGAGCAGTACTTC	CASSLPGTGVGEQYF
NA	TRBV19	TRBJ1-3	NA	TGTGCCAGTAGTATGGCAGGGGCGGGAAACACCATATATTTT	CASSMAGAGNTIYF
NA	TRBV5-1	TRBJ2-7	NA	TGCGCCAGCAACCGGGGAGGGGGTTACGAGCAGTACTTC	CASNRGGGYEQYF
NA	TRBV4-1	TRBJ2-5	NA	TGCGCCAGCAGCCAAGTGTCTAGCGATGAGACCCAGTACTTC	CASSQVSSDETQYF
TRBD2	TRBV5-1	TRBJ2-2	NA	TGCGCCAGCTCCGGGACTACCAACACCGGGGAGCTGTTTTTT	CASSGTTNTGELFF
TRBD1	TRBV18	TRBJ2-7	NA	TGTGCCAGCTCAAGCGGACAGGGGGAGAACGAGCAGTACTTC	CASSSGQGENEQYF
TRBD1	TRBV7-9	TRBJ2-3	NA	TGTGCCAGCAGCAGCCAAGGGACAGGGCGCACAGATACGCAGTATTTT	CASSSQGTGRTDTQYF
NA	TRBV2	TRBJ1-1	NA	TGTGCCAGCAGTGAAATGGGGCGGAACACTGAAGCTTTCTTT	CASSEMGRNTEAFF
NA	TRBV5-6	TRBJ2-7	NA	TGTGCCAGCAGCTCCGGGACACCCTCCTACGAGCAGTACTTC	CASSSGTPSYEQYF
TRBD1	TRBV29-1	TRBJ1-3	NA	TGCAGCGTTGAAAGGGACAGGGCTGGTGGAAACACCATATATTTT	CSVERDRAGGNTIYF
TRBD1	TRBV13	TRBJ1-6	NA	TGTGCCAGCAGCTTAGGGACAGGGGTATTGTCACCCCTCCACTTT	CASSLGTGVLSPLHF
TRBD1	TRBV4-2	TRBJ1-2	NA	TGTGCCAGCAGCCAAGAAGTCGAGGGGGCCTATGGCTACACCTTC	CASSQEVEGAYGYTF
TRBD2	TRBV5-1	TRBJ2-6	NA	TGCGCCAGCAGCTTTACTAGCGGACCCTCTGGGGCCAACGTCCTGACTTTC	CASSFTSGPSGANVLTF
TRBD1	TRBV9	TRBJ1-2	NA	TGTGCCAGCAGCGTAGACCAGGGGGGCTATGGCTACACCTTC	CASSVDQGGYGYTF
TRBD2	TRBV28	TRBJ2-1	once	TGTGCCAGCACCCTGTTAAGGAGGGCTAGCGGGAACAATGAGCAGTTCTTC	CASTLLRRASGNNEQFF
NA	TRBV7-9	TRBJ2-2	NA	TGTGCCAGCAGTACACGCGGGAAGAGGAACACCGGGGAGCTGTTTTTT	CASSTRGKRNTGELFF
NA	TRBV28	TRBJ2-7	NA	TGTGCCAGCCTGGGGCTGACCTACGAGCAGTACTTC	CASLGLTYEQYF
NA	TRBV30	TRBJ1-1	NA	TGTGCCTGGAGTGTACAGGGCAGTACTGAAGCTTTCTTT	CAWSVQGSTEAFF
TRBD2	TRBV6-5	TRBJ2-5	NA	TGTGCCAGCATCGGACTAGCGGGGGGAGGTGAGACCCAGTACTTC	CASIGLAGGGETQYF
NA	TRBV9	TRBJ1-5	NA	TGTGCCAGCAGCCCAGGGTTTACAAATCAGCCCCAGCATTTT	CASSPGFTNQPQHF
NA	TRBV28	TRBJ1-3	NA	TGTGCCAGCAGTTTACCCGGGTCGGGAAACACCATATATTTT	CASSLPGSGNTIYF
TRBD1	TRBV28	TRBJ1-5	NA	TGTGCCAGCAGTTTAGGGGACAGGGGTCAGCCCCAGCATTTT	CASSLGDRGQPQHF
NA	TRBV5-4	TRBJ2-7	few	TGTGCCAGCAGCTCGGTGGCGGGAACCGGCTACGAGCAGTACTTC	CASSSVAGTGYEQYF
TRBD2	TRBV7-8	TRBJ2-5	NA	TGTGCCAGCAGCTTAGTTGGTCTAGCGGGGGTCGAGACCCAGTACTTC	CASSLVGLAGVETQYF
TRBD1	TRBV11-2	TRBJ1-3	medium-sized	TGTGCCAGCAGCTCGGTCAGGGGGTATGGAAACACCATATATTTT	CASSSVRGYGNTIYF
TRBD1	TRBV6-5	TRBJ1-4	NA	TGTGCCAGCAGGAAAGGACAGGGGATGAGGGAAAAACTGTTTTTT	CASRKGQGMREKLFF
TRBD2	TRBV29-1	TRBJ2-7	NA	TGCAGCGTTGCCCGTGTGGGGGTAGCGGGAGTCGAGCAGTACTTC	CSVARVGVAGVEQYF
TRBD2	TRBV3-1/TRBV3-2	TRBJ2-3	NA	TGTGCCAGCAGCCAAGATCAGACTAGCGGGACCTTCACAGATACGCAGTATTTT	CASSQDQTSGTFTDTQYF
NA	TRBV2	TRBJ2-2	NA	TGTGCCAGCAGTGAAGCCCCACAGAACACCGGGGAGCTGTTTTTT	CASSEAPQNTGELFF
TRBD1	TRBV5-1	TRBJ1-1	NA	TGCGCCAGCAGCTTGGAGGGGACAGGGACCCCAAACACTGAAGCTTTCTTT	CASSLEGTGTPNTEAFF
NA	TRBV4-2	TRBJ2-7	NA	TGTGCCAGCAGCCCGCGCGACAGAGGCGACCACGAGCAGTACTTC	CASSPRDRGDHEQYF
NA	TRBV30	TRBJ1-2	NA	TGTGCCTGTGAGACAGCAAACTATGGCTACACCTTC	CACETANYGYTF
NA	TRBV3-1/TRBV3-2	TRBJ1-5	NA	TGTGCCAGCAGCCAAGACCCGCGGGGGGATCAGCCCCAGCATTTT	CASSQDPRGDQPQHF
NA	TRBV4-2	TRBJ2-7	once	TGTGCCAGCAGCCAAGAGTTAGCGGCTACCTACGAGCAGTACTTC	CASSQELAATYEQYF
TRBD2	TRBV5-1	TRBJ2-7	few	TGCGCCAGCAGCTCCCGTACCATTCGGGAGGGCGAGCAGTACTTC	CASSSRTIREGEQYF
TRBD2	TRBV27	TRBJ2-7	NA	TGTTTCTGTCTAGCGGGAAAAAATTACGAGCAGTACTTC	CFCLAGKNYEQYF
NA	TRBV7-9	TRBJ1-4	NA	TGTGCCAGCAGCCGGGGTTCTAATGAAAAACTGTTTTTT	CASSRGSNEKLFF
TRBD2	TRBV7-9	TRBJ2-7	NA	TGTGCCAGCAGCGACCCGGGGGGGAGCTCCTACGAGCAGTACTTC	CASSDPGGSSYEQYF
NA	TRBV4-1	TRBJ2-3	NA	TGCGCCAGCAGCCATCCTTTTTTCACAGATACGCAGTATTTT	CASSHPFFTDTQYF
NA	TRBV6-9	TRBJ1-2	once	TGTGCCAGCAGTGTTCCCCGGGACTTGGGCAACTATGGCTACACCTTC	CASSVPRDLGNYGYTF
NA	TRBV6-1	TRBJ1-5	NA	TGTGCCAGCAGTGAAGGGGAGGTTCAGCCCCAGCATTTT	CASSEGEVQPQHF
TRBD1	TRBV9	TRBJ2-7	NA	TGTGCCAGCAGCGTCACAGGGGGACGCGAGCAGTACTTC	CASSVTGGREQYF
TRBD1	TRBV25-1	TRBJ1-1	NA	TGTGCCAGCGCCAGGACAGGGAGCACTGAAGCTTTCTTT	CASARTGSTEAFF
NA	TRBV5-4	TRBJ1-2	NA	TGTGCCAGCAGCTTGGTCAAGGGCAGGGACTATGGCTACACCTTC	CASSLVKGRDYGYTF
TRBD1	TRBV7-9	TRBJ1-1	NA	TGTGCCAGCAGCTTAGGACAGGGGAACACTGAAGCTTTCTTT	CASSLGQGNTEAFF
NA	TRBV27	TRBJ1-5	NA	TGTGCCAGCAGTTTAGTGGGCGAACAGCCCCAGCATTTT	CASSLVGEQPQHF
NA	TRBV6-5	TRBJ1-4	once	TGTGCCAGCAGCCACCGGGACACCGATGAAAAACTGTTTTTT	CASSHRDTDEKLFF
NA	TRBV18	TRBJ1-4	NA	TGTGCCAGCCGAACTATCAGAACAACTAATGAAAAACTGTTTTTT	CASRTIRTTNEKLFF
NA	TRBV27	TRBJ2-7	NA	TGTGCCAGCAGTTTAACTCCTTCCTACGAGCAGTACTTC	CASSLTPSYEQYF
TRBD1	TRBV18	TRBJ1-5	NA	TGTGCCAGCTCCCGGGTGGGCCAGGGGGACAATCAGCCCCAGCATTTT	CASSRVGQGDNQPQHF
TRBD1	TRBV11-2	TRBJ1-1	once	TGTGCCAGCAGCTCGACAGGGGGCATCACTGAAGCTTTCTTT	CASSSTGGITEAFF
TRBD1	TRBV4-1	TRBJ1-1	NA	TGCGCCAGCAGCCAAGAAACAGGGGACACTGAAGCTTTCTTT	CASSQETGDTEAFF
NA	TRBV5-1	TRBJ1-1	NA	TGCGCCAGCAGCTTCATACTCACAGGGTTGACGGGCGCTGAAGCTTTCTTT	CASSFILTGLTGAEAFF
NA	TRBV30	TRBJ1-1	NA	TGTGCCTGGGCCGGGGTTGCTGAAGCTTTCTTT	CAWAGVAEAFF